This T cell receptor beta chain came from a study of T cells in Graves' hyperthyroidism and ophthalmopathy. Germline CDR1 reads ENHRY; CDR2 reads SYGVKD. The CDR3 consists of 13 residues. V trimming: 5 bases; J trimming: 1 base; junction bases outside the gene matches: 2. Researchers amplified the TCR beta CDR3 regions from RNA transcripts. The TCR CDR3 first-round RT-PCR relied on the HTBI primer set. Using its own MiXCR run on the multiplex PCR reads, TCRdb lists one record per CDR3 protein. The sample lists hundreds of thousands of distinct CDR3 sequences, roughly 14% occurring once. This clonotype was detected ten times or more. Any patient presenting with uncontrolled infection, other autoimmune disease, pregnancy or lactation was left out. The PBMCs were taken from approximately 11 ml of fresh peripheral blood.

The rearrangement links TRBV10-3 to TRBJ2-7; 7 bases fit TRBD2. Sequencing used blood. The receptor was isolated from a woman aged 40 to 50 with Graves' ophthalmopathy. The CDR3 region has the DNA TGTGCCATCAGTCGGCGGGGGTCCTACGAGCAGTACTTC. Its protein is CAISRRGSYEQYF.